Listed below are T cell receptor beta chains from one sample, sequenced in a study of graft-versus-host responses after intestinal transplantation. Here immunoSEQ multiplex PCR was the method, and the copy in TCRdb shows in-frame clones only, minus some. Among around 84,000 clones listed, 80% to 85% were seen once. These receptors' targets are unknown. Sequences were derived from unstimulated CD8+ T cells sorted from spleen or lymph node cells, sampled before intestinal transplant. These receptors all stem from a human donor who received an intestinal transplant. CDR3s include the opening cysteine and the closing phenylalanine or tryptophan. A D gene is named only where the DNA matches it firmly. Only some rows state a clone size, as once, few, many or a class for expanded clones.

cdr3_length d_call clone_size j_call v_call cdr3_aa cdr3_nt
18 TRBD2 - TRBJ2-1 TRBV15 CATSIGWRERNSYNEQFF TGTGCCACCAGCATTGGGTGGCGGGAGAGGAACTCCTACAATGAGCAGTTCTTC
14 - - TRBJ2-2 TRBV29-1 CSVLWDTNTGELFF TGCAGCGTTCTCTGGGACACGAACACCGGGGAGCTGTTTTTT
12 - - TRBJ2-7 TRBV11-2 CASSSSRPGGGF TGTGCCAGCAGCTCCTCTCGGCCAGGGGGAGGCTTC
12 TRBD1 - TRBJ1-1 TRBV30 CARTGQSTEAFF TGTGCCCGGACAGGGCAGAGCACTGAAGCTTTCTTT
14 - - TRBJ1-4 TRBV6-1 CASSESGTVEKLFF TGTGCCAGCAGTGAAAGCGGGACGGTTGAAAAACTGTTTTTT
13 - few TRBJ2-7 TRBV5-4 CASSLSGPYEQYF TGTGCCAGCAGCTTGTCGGGCCCCTACGAGCAGTACTTC
15 TRBD2 - TRBJ2-1 TRBV9 CASSVEAGEWNEQFF TGTGCCAGCAGCGTAGAAGCGGGAGAGTGGAATGAGCAGTTCTTC
12 TRBD1 few TRBJ2-1 TRBV11-2 CASRTRTGEQFF TGTGCCAGCAGGACTCGGACAGGGGAGCAGTTCTTC
12 - - TRBJ1-1 TRBV14 CASSLGYGEAFF TGTGCCAGCAGCCTAGGGTACGGTGAAGCTTTCTTT
14 - - TRBJ2-3 TRBV4-2 CASSPLASTDTQYF TGTGCCAGCAGCCCGTTAGCTAGCACAGATACGCAGTATTTT
15 TRBD2 - TRBJ2-5 TRBV6-1 CASSSWTSGRETQYF TGTGCCAGCAGTTCCTGGACTAGCGGGAGAGAGACCCAGTACTTC
19 TRBD1 - TRBJ1-2 TRBV7-2 CASSLFPSWQGESLRGYTF TGTGCCAGCAGCTTATTTCCTTCGTGGCAGGGGGAATCCCTTCGTGGCTACACCTTC
15 - once TRBJ2-7 TRBV6-1 CASSFGPYVIYEQYF TGTGCCAGCAGTTTCGGCCCCTACGTTATATACGAGCAGTACTTC
17 TRBD2 - TRBJ2-3 TRBV4-1 CASSHEKSGGLTDTQYF TGCGCCAGCAGCCATGAGAAAAGCGGGGGGCTCACAGATACGCAGTATTTT
15 - - TRBJ2-7 TRBV28 CASSLLQSVWSEQYF TGTGCCAGCAGTCTCCTCCAGAGCGTCTGGAGCGAGCAGTACTTC
15 TRBD2 - TRBJ2-3 TRBV6-1 CASSVTSGGADTQYF TGTGCCAGCAGTGTGACTAGCGGGGGGGCAGATACGCAGTATTTT
13 - - TRBJ1-1 TRBV7-3 CASSPDSGMEAFF TGTGCCAGCAGCCCGGACAGCGGTATGGAAGCTTTCTTT
15 - - TRBJ2-7 TRBV6-5 CASLACPYCWGEQYF TGTGCCAGCCTAGCGTGCCCTTACTGCTGGGGCGAGCAGTACTTC
19 TRBD2 - TRBJ2-2 TRBV28 CASSWTSGRGGSPSGELFF TGTGCCAGCAGTTGGACTAGCGGGAGAGGGGGGTCTCCAAGCGGGGAGCTGTTTTTT
15 TRBD1 - TRBJ1-2 TRBV19 CASSTPRTGRYGYTF TGTGCCAGTAGCACCCCTCGGACAGGGCGCTATGGCTACACCTTC
13 - - TRBJ2-1 TRBV4-1 CASSQGGANEQFF TGCGCCAGCAGCCAAGGGGGTGCCAATGAGCAGTTCTTC
17 TRBD1 - TRBJ2-1 TRBV10-2 CASSEVGPGTGNNEQFF TGCGCCAGCAGTGAAGTGGGGCCCGGGACAGGGAACAATGAGCAGTTCTTC
11 TRBD1 - TRBJ2-7 TRBV20-1 CSARQGSEQYF TGCAGTGCGAGACAGGGATCCGAGCAGTACTTC
13 - - TRBJ2-1 TRBV28 CASSLRDGNEQFF TGTGCCAGCAGTTTACGGGACGGCAATGAGCAGTTCTTC
16 - - TRBJ2-3 TRBV7-6 CASSLTPRANTDTQYF TGTGCCAGCAGCTTAACCCCCCGGGCTAACACAGATACGCAGTATTTT
15 TRBD2 - TRBJ2-3 TRBV5-1 CASSYGLASTDTQYF TGCGCCAGCAGCTACGGACTAGCTTCCACAGATACGCAGTATTTT
14 TRBD2 once TRBJ2-1 TRBV6-5 CASSPSTSGFEQFF TGTGCCAGCAGTCCCTCGACTAGCGGGTTTGAGCAGTTCTTC
19 - - TRBJ2-1 TRBV10-3 CAIAERSVVTSSNYNEQFF TGTGCCATCGCCGAACGGTCGGTTGTAACTAGCAGCAACTACAATGAGCAGTTCTTC